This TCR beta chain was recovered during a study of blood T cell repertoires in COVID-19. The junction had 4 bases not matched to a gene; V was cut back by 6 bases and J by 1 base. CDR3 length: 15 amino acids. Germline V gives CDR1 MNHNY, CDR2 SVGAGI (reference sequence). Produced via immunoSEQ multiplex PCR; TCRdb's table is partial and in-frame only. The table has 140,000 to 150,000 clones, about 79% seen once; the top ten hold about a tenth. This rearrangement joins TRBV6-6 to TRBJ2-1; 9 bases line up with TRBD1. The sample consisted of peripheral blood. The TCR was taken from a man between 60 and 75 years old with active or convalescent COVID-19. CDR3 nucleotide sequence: TGTGCCAGCAGCTCCGGGACAGGGTCCTACAATGAGCAGTTCTTC. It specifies CASSSGTGSYNEQFF.